The rows below give T cell receptor beta chains drawn from one sample of a study of regulatory T cells in long-lasting Graves disease. One entry per CDR3 protein, called by TCRdb with MiXCR from the multiplex PCR reads. The table shows around 420,000 distinct CDR3 sequences, with roughly 15% occurring only once. The same sample was also studied in work on T cells in Graves' hyperthyroidism and ophthalmopathy.

The sequences come from peripheral blood mononuclear cells (PBMCs), collected at new diagnosis, from a patient treated with antithyroid drugs. The receptors stem from a woman aged 40-49 years with Graves disease. Both conserved end residues are part of each CDR3. D genes are given only for firm matches. Size is omitted from some rows. Given values are once, few, many or a class for expanded clones.

abundance | j_gene | len | v_gene | d_gene | CDR3nt | CDR3aa
few | TRBJ2-2 | 15 | TRBV6-9 | - | TGTGCCAGCAGTTCGACGTCGGCTGGGGTTTGGCGGCTGTTTTTT | CASSSTSAGVWRLFF
many | TRBJ2-7 | 17 | TRBV28 | TRBD1 | TGTGCCAGCAGTTTTACGAGGGACAGGGGAGATCCCTACGAGCAGTACTTC | CASSFTRDRGDPYEQYF
many | TRBJ1-2 | 13 | TRBV28 | - | TGTGCCACAACCGGGGGGGGCGATTATGGCTACACCTTC | CATTGGGDYGYTF
many | TRBJ1-2 | 13 | TRBV12-3/TRBV12-4 | TRBD1 | TGTGCCAGCAGATTGGACAGGAGAGGTGGCTACACCTTC | CASRLDRRGGYTF
- | TRBJ2-5 | 15 | TRBV9 | - | TGTGCCAGCAGCCGGGACTCAGAATTGGGGGAGACCCAGTACTTC | CASSRDSELGETQYF
few | TRBJ2-7 | 15 | TRBV19 | TRBD1 | TGTGCCAGTAACTCGCCGGGACAGGGTCTCTACGAGCAGTACTTC | CASNSPGQGLYEQYF
many | TRBJ2-4 | 15 | TRBV2 | - | TGTGCCAGCAGTGAAGAGGGGCTAGCCAAAAACATTCAGTACTTC | CASSEEGLAKNIQYF
many | TRBJ1-1 | 15 | TRBV10-2 | TRBD1 | TGCGCCAGTAGAGGGACAGGGGCCGGGAACACTGAAGCTTTCTTT | CASRGTGAGNTEAFF
many | TRBJ2-7 | 12 | TRBV7-2 | - | TGTGCCAGCAGTTTAGGAGTCGACGAGCAGTACTTC | CASSLGVDEQYF
few | TRBJ1-1 | 13 | TRBV29-1 | - | TGCAGCGTTGTTTCTACAGGGAGCACTGAAGCTTTCTTT | CSVVSTGSTEAFF
- | TRBJ2-2 | 14 | TRBV2 | - | TGTGCCAGCGCCAAAGGGGATGGGACCGGGGAGCTGTTTTTT | CASAKGDGTGELFF
many | TRBJ1-1 | 14 | TRBV27 | TRBD1 | TGTGCCAGCAGTTGGGACAGGGGGGGCACTGAAGCTTTCTTT | CASSWDRGGTEAFF
many | TRBJ1-2 | 11 | TRBV10-3 | TRBD1 | TGTGCCATCAGCCTCGGACAGGAAAGCACCTTC | CAISLGQESTF
few | TRBJ2-3 | 13 | TRBV6-5 | - | TGTGCCAGCAGTTACTCGTGGCAAGATACGCAGTATTTT | CASSYSWQDTQYF
few | TRBJ2-3 | 16 | TRBV10-2 | - | TGCGCCAGCAGTGAGTCCTTATCGGGGCGCACAGATACGCAGTATTTT | CASSESLSGRTDTQYF
many | TRBJ2-1 | 16 | TRBV7-9 | TRBD1 | TGTGCCAGCAGCTTTCTCCTCGGGACAGGGAGAAATGAGCAGTTCTTC | CASSFLLGTGRNEQFF
many | TRBJ2-2 | 16 | TRBV7-2 | TRBD1 | TGTGCCAGCAGCCCCGGGACAGGGGGCGCAGCCGGGGAGCTGTTTTTT | CASSPGTGGAAGELFF
- | TRBJ2-7 | 13 | TRBV5-5 | - | TGTGCCAGCAGCGAGGGTGGGGGACGGGAGCAGTACTTC | CASSEGGGREQYF
- | TRBJ2-2 | 15 | TRBV13 | - | TGTGCCAGCAGCTTAGGCTTGGGGGGCACCGGGGAGCTGTTTTTT | CASSLGLGGTGELFF
many | TRBJ2-5 | 13 | TRBV27 | - | TGTGCCAGCAGTTCCACCCTAGGGGAGACCCAGTACTTC | CASSSTLGETQYF
- | TRBJ1-1 | 12 | TRBV6-1 | - | TGTGCCATACAACAGGGGAACACTGAAGCTTTCTTT | CAIQQGNTEAFF
many | TRBJ2-3 | 12 | TRBV10-3 | - | TGTGCCATCCTGACGGGGGCAGATACGCAGTATTTT | CAILTGADTQYF